This TCR beta chain was identified in a study of blood T cell repertoires in COVID-19 (dated by TCRdb to the early 2020s). Turning to the overall study: Samples from collaborators originated in the United States, Italy and Spain and spanned both the acute and convalescent phases of COVID-19. The dataset comprised deeply sampled blood TCRbeta repertoires from subjects exposed to, actively infected with, or recovered from COVID-19. The sample metadata nearly always contained a de-identified subject ID, COVID-19 status, age in years and sex. A freely available public database, intended as a resource for researchers studying the immune response to SARS-CoV-2, is where the repertoires were released. Samples came from the ongoing ImmuneRACE study (first 160 participants) plus 1,254 subjects from 6 global collaborators. Where available, HLA class I and class II types were taken from metadata supplied by the sample provider and were not determined by assay-based typing. The prospective study material was composed of cDNA or gDNA derived from T cells, B-cell-depleted T cells, or PBMCs. General findings and caveats noted by the study authors: How much clinical and demographic metadata was included differed by source and by participant, and the metadata was provided uncurated.

Remarks on this clone: Its antigen has not been determined. No much larger clone is present one base from it, and per-base qualities are unavailable.

TCRbeta CDR3 regions were amplified from genomic DNA by means of the immunoSEQ Assay, a bias-controlled multiplex PCR. Concerning the study's data processing: Nucleated cell counts per sample were estimated from amplification of reference gene primers within the assay. To quantify the absolute abundance of each unique TCRbeta CDR3 rearrangement, sequence reads were collapsed and filtered. For each sample, productive Simpson clonality was calculated as the square root of Simpson's diversity index over productive rearrangements. This immuneACCESS table, as held by TCRdb, lists in-frame sequences with V and J called but not all clones. Of the missing ones, under half trace to an unresolved V gene in checked studies; the others have no known cause. V, J and clone size were drawn from that table, and D and trimming were deduced from the DNA. In all, the sample holds 400,000 to 550,000 clones, and about 89% of those were seen once. The top ten clones comprise around 4.4% of the sample.

Whole blood was collected in K2EDTA tubes by collaborating institutions according to the institutions' own protocols. For TCRbeta analysis, collaborators shipped samples as frozen whole blood, isolated PBMCs, or DNA extracted from either of those sample types. The sequenced material came from peripheral blood. The TCR sequence derives from a woman in her twenties or thirties with acute or convalescent COVID-19.

The DNA is TGTGCCAGCAGCCGGGGGGCCCGCACAGGGGGCTCTTACGAGCAGTACTTC. It specifies CASSRGARTGGSYEQYF. The chain couples TRBV9 to TRBJ2-7, and 9 junctional nucleotides match TRBD1. The CDR3 runs 17 amino acids, cysteine and phenylalanine included. Only the CDR3 DNA stays, 51 bases, in frame from base 1. CDR1 and CDR2, per the germline V gene, are SGDLS and YYNGEE. For this chain, trimming is 4 bases at the V end and 4 bases at the J end, and the number of junction bases without a gene match is 15.